This T cell receptor (beta chain) was obtained from a study of Tregs in tolerant kidney transplant recipients. Overall study results and limits: Nucleotide sequences could not be compared across some patients' samples due to primer changes. Few patients were studied, so findings need validation in larger groups.

As to this clone: Its cognate antigen is unknown.

Thawed PBMCs were rested overnight at 37°C with roughly 200 IU/ml IL-2 before regulatory T cell sorting. The CDR3 is 14 amino acids. Germline V gene lookup returns CDR1 MGHDK and CDR2 SYGVNS. The ends were cut back, 2 bases at V and 8 bases at J, with 15 bases in the middle. Measured with immunoSEQ multiplex PCR; TCRdb has only the in-frame clones, and not every one. The sample includes about 3,700 clones, approximately 83% of them seen just once. Source: Tregs from blood, taken before the transplant. The rearrangement joins TRBV25-1 to TRBJ1-2, with D possibly being TRBD1 (6 bases). The TCR comes from a human donor who received a combined kidney and bone marrow transplant. The CDR3 bases are TGTGCCAGCAGTGAAGTTCGGGGGGCGGCGGGCTACACCTTC. Translation: CASSEVRGAAGYTF.